The clone carrying this TCR beta chain was counted a few times. Its antigen is not known. The same CDR3 is also encoded by other DNA sequences in this sample. Investigators reverse transcribed all isolated RNA, so they sequenced expressed TCRB transcripts. The protocol was immunoSEQ multiplex PCR, while the TCRdb copy is restricted to in-frame clones and leaves out a portion. The sample has under 850,000 clones, 13% seen once. These data originate in a study of beta chain features in type 1 diabetes. Whole-study results and caveats: Over-representation of high TCR-expressing cells was a possible consequence of cDNA sequencing. Type 1 diabetes patients showed fewer insertions and more deletions at VDJ junctions. A moderate, significant TCRB CDR3 shortening appeared in type 1 diabetes across four CD4+ subsets.

The CDR3 sequence is 15 residues long. The V gene's germline CDR1 is KGHSH and CDR2 LQKENI. Trimming cost V 0 bases and J 7 bases; bases outside gene matches: 4. Sorting that relied on CD45RO/CCR7/CD25/CD127/CD95/CD27 yielded CD4+ naive, central memory, regulatory and stem cell-like memory cells. What was sequenced was naive CD4+ T cells from blood. The genes are TRBV18 and TRBJ2-7; 12 nucleotides line up with TRBD1. The origin of this receptor is a young man with type 1 diabetes. This chain's CDR3 is CASSPPGQGAGEQYF. DNA of the CDR3: TGTGCCAGCTCACCACCGGGACAGGGGGCTGGGGAGCAGTACTTC. Variable domain in full (rest from reference TRBV18 and TRBJ2-7): NAGVMQNPRHLVRRRGQEARLRCSPMKGHSHVYWYRQLPEEGLKFMVYLQKENIIDESGMPKERFSAEFPKEGPSILRIQQVVRGDSAAYFCASSPPGQGAGEQYFGPGTRLTVT.